The T cell receptor (beta chain) under discussion was sequenced for a study of blood T cells in healthy people across ages. For the second PCR, which ran for 7 to 11 cycles, a sample-barcoded 5' primer and a J-beta primer mix were used. TCRdb re-analysed the 5' RACE reads in MiXCR, keeping a single row per CDR3 protein. The data show around 1,000,000 distinct CDR3 sequences, roughly a quarter seen once. This clonotype was found many times. This CDR3 contains 16 residues. Germline CDR1 and CDR2: SGHTA and FQGNSA. V was clipped by 3 bases and J by 0 bases, with 13 bases between them. This sample was also put to use in a study of T cells of mothers and their children. That study reports: The extracted RNA was employed in its entirety for cDNA synthesis, at roughly 1.6 ug per 15 ul.

The specimen was blood. The J gene is TRBJ2-3, the V gene TRBV7-2, with D maybe TRBD2 (6 bases). This TCR was sampled from a girl aged 2 to 10 in good health. The CDR3 DNA follows: TGTGCCAGCAGCTTCCCCCGGGACTTTAGCACAGATACGCAGTATTTT. It codes for CASSFPRDFSTDTQYF.